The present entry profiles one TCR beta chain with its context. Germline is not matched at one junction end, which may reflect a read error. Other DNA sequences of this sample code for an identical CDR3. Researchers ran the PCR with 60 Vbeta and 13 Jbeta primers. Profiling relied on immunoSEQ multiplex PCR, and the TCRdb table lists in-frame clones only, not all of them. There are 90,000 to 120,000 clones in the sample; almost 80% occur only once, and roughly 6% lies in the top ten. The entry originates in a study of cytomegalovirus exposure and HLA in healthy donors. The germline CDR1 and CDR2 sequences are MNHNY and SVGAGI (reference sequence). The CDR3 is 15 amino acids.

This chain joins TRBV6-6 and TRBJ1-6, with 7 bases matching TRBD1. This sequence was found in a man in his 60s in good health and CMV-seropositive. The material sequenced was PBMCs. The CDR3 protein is CASSYRQGDNSPLHF. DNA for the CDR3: TGTGCCAGCAGTTACAGGCAGGGGGATAATTCGCCCCTCCACTTT.